This T cell receptor beta chain derives from a study of shared clonotypes between healthy human individuals. V was clipped by 6 bases and J by 3 bases, with 15 bases between them. The V gene's germline CDR1 is KGHSH and CDR2 LQKENI. This CDR3 contains 15 residues. Using immunoSEQ multiplex PCR, the repertoire was profiled, and TCRdb retains in-frame clones only, with some absent. The data show about 1.1 million clones, with about 84% seen just once and under 0.65% held by the top ten. The sequence was collected from a man aged 18-30 years in good health. Some clones in this sample may be carry-over from other donors' samples. The chain couples TRBV18 to TRBJ1-5; D may be TRBD1 (6 bases). Sequencing was performed on memory CD4+ T cells from PBMCs. Subset denoted: CD45RA-negative fraction. The CDR3 loop reads CASSSGRTDNQPQHF. In nucleotides, the CDR3 is TGTGCCAGCTCCTCAGGACGGACAGACAATCAGCCCCAGCATTTT.